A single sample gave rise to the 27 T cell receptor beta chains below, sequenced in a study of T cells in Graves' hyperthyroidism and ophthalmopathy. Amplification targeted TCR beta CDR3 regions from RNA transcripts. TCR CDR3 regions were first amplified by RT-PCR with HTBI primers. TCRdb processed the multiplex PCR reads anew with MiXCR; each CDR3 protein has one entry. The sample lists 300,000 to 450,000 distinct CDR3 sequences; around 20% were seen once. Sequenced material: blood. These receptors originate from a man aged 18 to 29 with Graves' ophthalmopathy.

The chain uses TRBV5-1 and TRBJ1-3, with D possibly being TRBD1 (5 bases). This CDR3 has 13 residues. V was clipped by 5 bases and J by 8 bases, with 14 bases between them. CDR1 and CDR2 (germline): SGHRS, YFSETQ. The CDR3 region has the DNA TGCGCCAGCAGTTCCTCGGGGGGGGACACCATATATTTT. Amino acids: CASSSSGGDTIYF. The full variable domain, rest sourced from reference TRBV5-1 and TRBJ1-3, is KAGVTQTPRYLIKTRGQQVTLSCSPISGHRSVSWYQQTPGQGLQFLFEYFSETQRNKGNFPGRFSGRQFSNSRSEMNVSTLELGDSALYLCASSSSGGDTIYFGEGSWLTVV.

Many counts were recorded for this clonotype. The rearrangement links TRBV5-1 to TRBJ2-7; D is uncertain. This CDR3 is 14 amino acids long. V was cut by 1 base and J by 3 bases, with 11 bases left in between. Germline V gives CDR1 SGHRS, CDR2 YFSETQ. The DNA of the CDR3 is TGCGCCAGCAGCTTGCTTGGGGAAAACTACGAGCAGTACTTC. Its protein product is CASSLLGENYEQYF.

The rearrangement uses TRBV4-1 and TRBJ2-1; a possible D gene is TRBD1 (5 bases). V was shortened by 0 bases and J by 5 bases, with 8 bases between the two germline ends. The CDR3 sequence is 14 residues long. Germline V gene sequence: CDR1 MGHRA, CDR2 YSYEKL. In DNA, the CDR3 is TGCGCCAGCAGCCAAGATAGGGGAAACAATGAGCAGTTCTTC. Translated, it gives CASSQDRGNNEQFF.

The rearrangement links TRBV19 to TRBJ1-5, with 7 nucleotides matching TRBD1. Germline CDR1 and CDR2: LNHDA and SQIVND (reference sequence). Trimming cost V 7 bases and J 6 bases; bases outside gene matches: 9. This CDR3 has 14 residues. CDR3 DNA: TGTGCCAGTACCGCGACAGGGTATGTTCAGCCCCAGCATTTT. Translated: CASTATGYVQPQHF.

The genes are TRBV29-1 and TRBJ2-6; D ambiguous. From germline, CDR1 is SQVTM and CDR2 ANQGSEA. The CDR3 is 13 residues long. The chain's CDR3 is CTPWASGANVLTF. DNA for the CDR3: TGCACTCCCTGGGCCTCTGGGGCCAACGTCCTGACTTTC.

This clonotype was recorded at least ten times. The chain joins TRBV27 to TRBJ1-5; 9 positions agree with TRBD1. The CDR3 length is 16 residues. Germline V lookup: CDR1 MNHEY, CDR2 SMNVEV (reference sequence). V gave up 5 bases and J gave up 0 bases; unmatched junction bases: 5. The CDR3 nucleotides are TGTGCCAGCAGTGCCCAACAGGGGGCTAGCAATCAGCCCCAGCATTTT. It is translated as CASSAQQGASNQPQHF.

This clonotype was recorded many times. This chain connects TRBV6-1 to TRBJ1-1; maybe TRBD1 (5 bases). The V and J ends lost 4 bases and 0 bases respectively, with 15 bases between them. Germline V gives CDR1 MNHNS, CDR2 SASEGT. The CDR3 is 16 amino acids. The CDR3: CASSGDRFSLNTEAFF. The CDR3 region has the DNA TGTGCCAGCAGTGGCGACAGATTCTCTCTGAACACTGAAGCTTTCTTT.

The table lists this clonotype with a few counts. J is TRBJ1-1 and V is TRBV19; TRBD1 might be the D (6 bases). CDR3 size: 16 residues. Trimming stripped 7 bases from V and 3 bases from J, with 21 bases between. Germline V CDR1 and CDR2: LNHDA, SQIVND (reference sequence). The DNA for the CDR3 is TGTGCCAGTATCCTCTCAGCGGCGGGGGCTCACACTGAAGCTTTCTTT. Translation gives CASILSAAGAHTEAFF.

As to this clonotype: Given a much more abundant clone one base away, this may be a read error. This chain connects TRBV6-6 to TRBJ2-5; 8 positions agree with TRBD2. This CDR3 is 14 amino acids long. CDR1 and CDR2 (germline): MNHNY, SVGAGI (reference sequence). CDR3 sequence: CASSHSGGIETQYF. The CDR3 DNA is TGTGCCAGCAGTCACTCGGGAGGGATTGAGACCCAGTACTTC.

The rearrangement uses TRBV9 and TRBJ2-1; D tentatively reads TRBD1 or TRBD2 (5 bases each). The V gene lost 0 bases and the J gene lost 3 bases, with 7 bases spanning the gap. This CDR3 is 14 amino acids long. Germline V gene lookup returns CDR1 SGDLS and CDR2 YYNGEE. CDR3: CASSVGGSYNEQFF. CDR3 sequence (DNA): TGTGCCAGCAGCGTAGGGGGGAGCTACAATGAGCAGTTCTTC.

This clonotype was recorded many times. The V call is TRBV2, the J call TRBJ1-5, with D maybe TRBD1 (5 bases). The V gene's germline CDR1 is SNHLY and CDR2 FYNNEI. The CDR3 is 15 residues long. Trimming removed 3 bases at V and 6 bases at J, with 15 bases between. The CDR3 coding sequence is TGTGCCAGCAGTGACGGCAGCGGGGGTGGTCAGCCCCAGCATTTT. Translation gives CASSDGSGGGQPQHF.

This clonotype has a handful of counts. The CDR3 DNA follows: TGTGCCAGCAGCTTGTGGGGGTTAGAGACCCAGTACTTC. Protein: CASSLWGLETQYF. The chain joins TRBV7-9 to TRBJ2-5; D might be TRBD1 or TRBD2, each matching 5 bases. The ends were cut back, 3 bases at V and 4 bases at J, with 9 bases in the middle. The germline V gene has CDR1 SEHNR and CDR2 FQNEAQ (reference sequence). CDR3 length equals 13 residues.

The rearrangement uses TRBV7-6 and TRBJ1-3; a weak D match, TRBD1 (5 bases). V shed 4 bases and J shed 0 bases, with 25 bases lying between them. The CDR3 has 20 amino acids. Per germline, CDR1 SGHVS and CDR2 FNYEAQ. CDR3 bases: TGTGCCAGCAGCTCGATTTTGGGGGGTGACATCTCTTACTCTGGAAACACCATATATTTT. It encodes CASSSILGGDISYSGNTIYF.

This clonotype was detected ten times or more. In nucleotides, the CDR3 is TGTGCCAGCAGCCTCCTACAGGGGACCTACGAGCAGTACTTC. Protein sequence: CASSLLQGTYEQYF. This chain joins TRBV3-1 and TRBJ2-7, with TRBD1 matching over 7 bases. The CDR3 spans 14 residues. V lost 4 bases to trimming and J lost 2 bases; unmatched junction nucleotides: 5. Germline V gene data show CDR1 as LGHDT and CDR2 as YNNKEL (reference sequence).

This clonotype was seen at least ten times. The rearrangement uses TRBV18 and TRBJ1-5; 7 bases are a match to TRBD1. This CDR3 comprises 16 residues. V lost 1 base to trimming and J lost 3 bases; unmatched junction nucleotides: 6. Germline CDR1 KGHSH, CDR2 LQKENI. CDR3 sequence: CASSPRSTGSNQPQHF. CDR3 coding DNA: TGTGCCAGCTCACCACGATCGACAGGGTCCAATCAGCCCCAGCATTTT.

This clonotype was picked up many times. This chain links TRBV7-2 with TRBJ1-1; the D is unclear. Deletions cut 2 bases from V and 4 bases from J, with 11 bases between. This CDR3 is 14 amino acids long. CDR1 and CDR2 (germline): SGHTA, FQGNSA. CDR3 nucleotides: TGTGCCAGCAGCTTACACCAATGGGGCACTGAAGCTTTCTTT. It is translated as CASSLHQWGTEAFF.

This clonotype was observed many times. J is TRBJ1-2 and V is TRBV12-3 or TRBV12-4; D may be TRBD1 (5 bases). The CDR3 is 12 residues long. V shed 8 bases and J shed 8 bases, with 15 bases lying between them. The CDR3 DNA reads TGTGCCAGCCACCACAGGAGCTCGGGCTACACCTTC. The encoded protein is CASHHRSSGYTF.

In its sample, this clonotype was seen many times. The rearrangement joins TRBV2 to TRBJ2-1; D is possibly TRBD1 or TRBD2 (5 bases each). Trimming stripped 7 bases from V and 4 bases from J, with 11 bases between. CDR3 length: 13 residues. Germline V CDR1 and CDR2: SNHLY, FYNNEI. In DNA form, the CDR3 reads TGTGCCAGCATGCAGGGCGGGTACAATGAGCAGTTCTTC. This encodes CASMQGGYNEQFF.

The CDR3 nucleotides read TGTGCCTGGTCCGGGATCCGGAAAAACATTCAGTACTTC. Protein: CAWSGIRKNIQYF. The genes are TRBV30 and TRBJ2-4; a weak D match, TRBD2 (5 bases). The V gene's germline CDR1 is GTSNPN and CDR2 SVGIG (reference sequence). The germline V and J ends were trimmed by 5 bases and 4 bases, with 12 bases remaining between them. CDR3 length: 13 residues.

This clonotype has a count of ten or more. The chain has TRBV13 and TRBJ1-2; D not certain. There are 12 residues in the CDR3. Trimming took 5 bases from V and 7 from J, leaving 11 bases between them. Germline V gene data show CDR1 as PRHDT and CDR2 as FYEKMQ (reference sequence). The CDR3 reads CASSAGSSGYTF. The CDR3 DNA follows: TGTGCCAGCAGCGCAGGATCCAGTGGCTACACCTTC.

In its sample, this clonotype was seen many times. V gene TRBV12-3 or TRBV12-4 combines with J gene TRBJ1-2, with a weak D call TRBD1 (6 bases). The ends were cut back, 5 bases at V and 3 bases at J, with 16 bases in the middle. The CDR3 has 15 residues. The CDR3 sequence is CASSPGQGSYYGYTF. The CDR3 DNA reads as TGTGCCAGCAGTCCCGGGCAGGGGAGTTACTATGGCTACACCTTC.

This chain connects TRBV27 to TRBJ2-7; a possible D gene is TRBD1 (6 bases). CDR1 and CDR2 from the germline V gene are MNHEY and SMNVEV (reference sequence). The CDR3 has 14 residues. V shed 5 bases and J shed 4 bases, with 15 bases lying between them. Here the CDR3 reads CASSPGLGAYEQYF. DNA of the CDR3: TGTGCCAGCAGTCCCGGCTTGGGGGCATACGAGCAGTACTTC.

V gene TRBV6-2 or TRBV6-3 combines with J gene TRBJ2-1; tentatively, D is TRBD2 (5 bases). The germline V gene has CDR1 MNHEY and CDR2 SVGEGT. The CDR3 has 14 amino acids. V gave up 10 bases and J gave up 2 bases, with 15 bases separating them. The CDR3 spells CATSVGDPYNEQFF. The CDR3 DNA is TGTGCCACTTCAGTCGGGGATCCCTACAATGAGCAGTTCTTC.

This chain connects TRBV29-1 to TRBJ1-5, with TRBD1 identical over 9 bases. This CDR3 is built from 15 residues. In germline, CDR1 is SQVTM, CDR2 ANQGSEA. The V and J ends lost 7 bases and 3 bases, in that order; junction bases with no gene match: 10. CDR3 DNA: TGCAGCGCCAAAATGGGGACAGGGTCCAATCAGCCCCAGCATTTT. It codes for CSAKMGTGSNQPQHF.

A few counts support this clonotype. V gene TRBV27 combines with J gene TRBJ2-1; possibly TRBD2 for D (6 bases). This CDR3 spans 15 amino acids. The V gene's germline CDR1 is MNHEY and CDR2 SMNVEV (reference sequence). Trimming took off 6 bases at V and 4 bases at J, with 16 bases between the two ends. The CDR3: CASSLWGEFYNEQFF. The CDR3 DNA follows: TGTGCCAGCAGCCTGTGGGGGGAGTTTTACAATGAGCAGTTCTTC.

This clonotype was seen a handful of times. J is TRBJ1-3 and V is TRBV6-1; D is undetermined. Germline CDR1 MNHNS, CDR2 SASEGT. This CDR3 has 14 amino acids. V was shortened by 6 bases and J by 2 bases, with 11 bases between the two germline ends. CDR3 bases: TGTGCCAGCAGGACCGGTTGGGCTGGAAACACCATATATTTT. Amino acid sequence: CASRTGWAGNTIYF.

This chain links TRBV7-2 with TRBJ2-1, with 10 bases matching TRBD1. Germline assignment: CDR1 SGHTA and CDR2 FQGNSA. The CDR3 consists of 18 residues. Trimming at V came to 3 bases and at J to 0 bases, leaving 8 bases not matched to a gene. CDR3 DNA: TGTGCCAGCAGCTTTCCCCGGGGACAGGGGACCTCCTACAATGAGCAGTTCTTC. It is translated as CASSFPRGQGTSYNEQFF.